A selection of T cell receptor beta chains follows, all from one sample in a study of immune heterogeneity within non-small cell lung tumors. TCRdb re-derived calls from the multiplex PCR reads in MiXCR, one entry per CDR3 protein. The sample lists about 11,000 distinct CDR3 sequences, around 30% occurring once. Sequences were obtained from lung tumor tissue. These receptors all come from a middle-aged man with non-small cell lung cancer. CDR3s include the opening cysteine and the closing phenylalanine or tryptophan. The D gene is left open where the match is weak. Clone size, where shown, is once, few, many, or a class for clones that have expanded.

v_call	cdr3_length	clone_size	d_call	j_call	cdr3_nt	cdr3_aa
TRBV6-1	14	many	NA	TRBJ2-7	TGTGCCAGCAGTGGACCTTCAGGGTCCTACGAGCAGTACTTC	CASSGPSGSYEQYF
TRBV7-9	14	NA	TRBD1	TRBJ1-1	TGTGCCAGCAGCGCTCGGGACAGGGAGTCTGAAGCTTTCTTT	CASSARDRESEAFF
TRBV30	13	NA	NA	TRBJ1-5	TGTGCCTGGAGTCTTGAGGTGAATCAGCCCCAGCATTTT	CAWSLEVNQPQHF
TRBV19	12	medium-sized	TRBD1	TRBJ1-4	TGTGCCAGTAGAGACAGGGTTGAAAAACTGTTTTTT	CASRDRVEKLFF
TRBV28	16	many	NA	TRBJ2-3	TGTGCCAGCAGTTTCGGGGAGTTTGGTTTCACAGATACGCAGTATTTT	CASSFGEFGFTDTQYF
TRBV6-2/TRBV6-3	16	medium-sized	NA	TRBJ2-7	TGTGCCAAGCGAGGCCCACCCCATGAAAGCTCCTACGAGCAGTACTTC	CAKRGPPHESSYEQYF
TRBV7-9	13	many	NA	TRBJ2-7	TGTGCCAGCAGCTCCTTGACAACCTACGAGCAGTACTTC	CASSSLTTYEQYF
TRBV10-3	13	large	NA	TRBJ2-7	TGTGCCATCCTCCCTGCAGGCGAAAACGAGCAGTACTTC	CAILPAGENEQYF
TRBV6-1	15	NA	NA	TRBJ1-2	TGTGCCAGCAACCCTGCGGGACACCTAAGCTATGGCTACACCTTC	CASNPAGHLSYGYTF
TRBV3-1	15	NA	TRBD1	TRBJ2-7	TGTGCCGGCAGCACCGGGACAGGGGTCAAAGCCGAGCAGTACTTC	CAGSTGTGVKAEQYF
TRBV3-1	13	NA	NA	TRBJ2-3	TGTGCCAGCACCGGGGGCAGGACAGATACGCAGTATTTT	CASTGGRTDTQYF
TRBV7-7	15	many	NA	TRBJ2-1	TGTGCTAGCAGCTTAGGCGGTGGCTCCTACAATGAGCAGTTCTTC	CASSLGGGSYNEQFF
TRBV5-1	17	many	NA	TRBJ1-2	TGCGCCAGCAGCCCAGGACATCCAACCTCGATCAACTATGGCTACACCTTC	CASSPGHPTSINYGYTF
TRBV5-6	15	NA	TRBD1	TRBJ1-1	TGTGCCAGCAGCTTACAGGGGAGACTGAACACTGAAGCTTTCTTT	CASSLQGRLNTEAFF
TRBV7-8	13	NA	NA	TRBJ2-7	TGTGCCAGAAGCTTAGCGCGCAACTACGAGCAGTACTTC	CARSLARNYEQYF
TRBV10-3	17	many	NA	TRBJ1-2	TGTGCCATCAGTGAGGAAAATAGCGGCAGGGAGGGCTATGGCTACACCTTC	CAISEENSGREGYGYTF
TRBV6-1	17	medium-sized	TRBD1	TRBJ1-5	TGTGCCAGCAGCTTTCCGGGACAGGGACCCCACAATCAGCCCCAGCATTTT	CASSFPGQGPHNQPQHF
TRBV6-1	14	medium-sized	NA	TRBJ1-5	TGTGCCAGCAGTGAACAGGCGTGGAATCAGCCCCAGCATTTT	CASSEQAWNQPQHF
TRBV27	16	many	TRBD1	TRBJ1-5	TGTGCCAGCAGTTCATACAGGGGCGGGAGCAATCAGCCCCAGCATTTT	CASSSYRGGSNQPQHF
TRBV20-1	14	medium-sized	NA	TRBJ2-7	TGCAGTTCCCGACTGTCCTCCAAAACCTACGAGCAGTACTTC	CSSRLSSKTYEQYF
TRBV20-1	13	medium-sized	NA	TRBJ2-1	TGCAGTGCTAGGGCTGGAGGGTGGAATGAGCAGTTCTTC	CSARAGGWNEQFF
TRBV11-2	14	medium-sized	NA	TRBJ2-7	TGTGCCAGCAGCCTCCAGGAGGGGGCCTACGAGCAGTACTTC	CASSLQEGAYEQYF
TRBV7-2	13	medium-sized	NA	TRBJ1-1	TGTGCCAGCAGGCCCGGGACTTTGACTGAAGCTTTCTTT	CASRPGTLTEAFF
TRBV20-1	13	few	NA	TRBJ2-7	TGCAGCCACGCACAGGGACGAAACTACGAGCAGTACTTC	CSHAQGRNYEQYF
TRBV28	16	medium-sized	NA	TRBJ1-6	TGTGCCACCCTCGGTCAATCACAGGGCTTAAATTCACCCCTCCACTTT	CATLGQSQGLNSPLHF
TRBV6-6	16	NA	NA	TRBJ1-1	TGTGCCAGCAGTTACCCCCGGGTGAGTCTGAACACTGAAGCTTTCTTT	CASSYPRVSLNTEAFF
TRBV14	12	large	NA	TRBJ2-2	TGTGCCAGCAGCCAAGATGTCGGGGAGCTGTTTTTT	CASSQDVGELFF
TRBV14	14	large	NA	TRBJ1-2	TGTGCCAGCAGCCAAGGGGGACTCGCCTATGGCTACACCTTC	CASSQGGLAYGYTF
TRBV10-3	13	medium-sized	TRBD1	TRBJ1-5	TGTGCCATCAGCGACAGGGACAATCAGCCCCAGCATTTT	CAISDRDNQPQHF
TRBV2	14	NA	TRBD1	TRBJ2-3	TGTGCCAGCAAGACGGGACAGGGCGCAGATACGCAGTATTTT	CASKTGQGADTQYF
TRBV5-1	14	NA	NA	TRBJ2-2	TGCGCCAGCAGCTTGGCGGCAGTGGGCGGGGAGCTGTTTTTT	CASSLAAVGGELFF
TRBV5-1	17	few	TRBD2	TRBJ2-3	TGCGCCAGCAGCTGGGCTGGGGGGGGAGGTACCCCAGATACGCAGTATTTT	CASSWAGGGGTPDTQYF
TRBV19	15	NA	NA	TRBJ2-5	TGTGCCAGTAGTATAGGGACCTGGGTGAAAGAGACCCAGTACTTC	CASSIGTWVKETQYF
TRBV7-8	16	NA	TRBD2	TRBJ2-1	TGTGCCAGCAGCTTTCTTGCGGGAGGGCCTTGGGAAGAGCAGTTCTTC	CASSFLAGGPWEEQFF
TRBV29-1	13	NA	NA	TRBJ2-4	TGCAGCGGGACAATTATAGCCAAAAACATTCAGTACTTC	CSGTIIAKNIQYF
TRBV12-3/TRBV12-4	17	many	TRBD1	TRBJ2-3	TGTGCCAGCAGTTTAGGGACAGGGGAGAGAAGCACAGATACGCAGTATTTT	CASSLGTGERSTDTQYF
TRBV28	13	medium-sized	NA	TRBJ2-7	TGTGCCAGCAGTTTTAATAGCGGCTACGAGCAGTACTTC	CASSFNSGYEQYF
TRBV19	15	many	NA	TRBJ1-2	TGTGCCAGTAGTATAAGGTTGGAGGGTAACTATGGCTACACCTTC	CASSIRLEGNYGYTF
TRBV6-1	17	many	NA	TRBJ1-2	TGTGCCAGCAGTTACCGGTCAGGCGGATCCCCCTCAGATGGCTACACCTTC	CASSYRSGGSPSDGYTF
TRBV20-1	18	NA	TRBD2	TRBJ2-1	TGCAGTGCTAGGATGGGTAGCGGGAGGGGGGTGATCTACAATGAGCAGTTCTTC	CSARMGSGRGVIYNEQFF
TRBV4-2	15	few	NA	TRBJ2-6	TGTGCCAGCAGCCTCGGCCTCTCTGGGGCCAACGTCCTGACTTTC	CASSLGLSGANVLTF